The 5 T cell receptor beta chains listed next were all sequenced from one sample in a study of tumor-infiltrating lymphocytes in primary liver carcinoma. TCR beta cDNA came from about 0.45 ug total RNA, primed with a constant-region primer. Three nested multiplex PCR rounds of slightly modified ARM-PCR generated TCR beta libraries. TRBV1-TRBV30 forward primers paired with a C-beta reverse primer drove the first two PCR rounds, about 10 cycles each. A single record per CDR3 protein comes from TCRdb applying MiXCR to the multiplex PCR reads. The sample consists of around 190,000 distinct CDR3 sequences, approximately 80% of them appearing once. Unsorted bulk tissue (roughly 19-31 mg) underwent RNA and DNA co-extraction. The specimen was tumor tissue from primary liver carcinoma. These receptors all come from a man in his forties with primary liver carcinoma and hepatitis B virus infection.

This clonotype was seen a handful of times. The chain joins TRBV20-1 to TRBJ1-2; D gene ambiguous. Trimming stripped 1 base from V and 4 bases from J, with 10 bases between. The CDR3 contains 13 residues. The germline V gene encodes CDR1 DFQATT and CDR2 SNEGSKA (reference sequence). CDR3 sequence (DNA): TGCAGTGCTAGAGTCGGGAATCTCTATGGCTACACCTTC. This codes for CSARVGNLYGYTF.

At least ten counts were recorded for this clonotype. This sequence joins TRBV6-5 and TRBJ1-5; no definite D call. With 0 bases removed from V and 7 bases from J, the gap between germline ends came to 7 bases. This CDR3 has 13 amino acids. Germline V gene lookup returns CDR1 MNHEY and CDR2 SVGAGI. CDR3 sequence reads: CASSYSPQQPQHF. The CDR3 coding sequence is TGTGCCAGCAGTTACTCCCCCCAACAGCCCCAGCATTTT.

On this clonotype: One junction end does not reproduce the germline sequence, and a read error may be involved. The rearrangement joins TRBV28 to TRBJ2-5; the D call may be TRBD1 or TRBD2 (5 bases each). The CDR3 is 14 amino acids. Germline assignment: CDR1 MDHEN and CDR2 SYDVKM. In DNA, the CDR3 is TGTGCCAGCATTGGGGACCACCTCAGGCAGACCCAGTATTTC. Its translation: CASIGDHLRQTQYF.

On this clonotype: A read error may account for a junction end that differs from germline. The CDR3 reads CNAGKTDMQYF. CDR3 bases: TGCAACGCGGGGAAGACAGATATGCAGTATTTT. This chain links TRBV29-1 with TRBJ2-3; D is possibly TRBD2 (6 bases). The CDR3 loop spans 11 amino acids. Germline loops: CDR1 SQVTM, CDR2 ANQGSEA.

This clonotype came up once. CDR3 in DNA: TGTGCCTGTATCCCCCGGGAGGATCTGATGACCCAGTACTTC. Protein sequence: CACIPREDLMTQYF. The rearrangement uses TRBV12-3 or TRBV12-4 and TRBJ2-5, with 7 positions matching TRBD2. The CDR3 is 14 residues long. Germline trimming cut 11 bases from V and 7 bases from J; bases unmatched to any gene: 16.